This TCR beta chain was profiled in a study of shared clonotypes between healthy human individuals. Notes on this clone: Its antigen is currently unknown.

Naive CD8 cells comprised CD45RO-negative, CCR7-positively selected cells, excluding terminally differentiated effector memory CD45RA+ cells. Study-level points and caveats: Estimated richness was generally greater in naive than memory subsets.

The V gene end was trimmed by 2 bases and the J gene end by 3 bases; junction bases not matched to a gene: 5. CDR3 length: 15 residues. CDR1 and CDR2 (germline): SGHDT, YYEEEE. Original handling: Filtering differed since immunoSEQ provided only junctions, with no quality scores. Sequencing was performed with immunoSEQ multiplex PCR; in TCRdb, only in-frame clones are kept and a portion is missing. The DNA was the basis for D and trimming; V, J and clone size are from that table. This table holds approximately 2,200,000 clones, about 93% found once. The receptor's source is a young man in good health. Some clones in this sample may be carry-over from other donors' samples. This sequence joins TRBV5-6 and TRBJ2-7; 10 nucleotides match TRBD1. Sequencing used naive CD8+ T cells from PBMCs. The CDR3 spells CASSFGQGVYYEQYF. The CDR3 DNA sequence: TGTGCCAGCAGCTTCGGACAGGGGGTTTACTACGAGCAGTACTTC.